The 29 T cell receptor beta chains in this list originate from one sample, sequenced in a study of T cell changes during pregnancy in multiple sclerosis. Only in-frame clones appear in the TCRdb table, and some are missing; sequencing was by immunoSEQ multiplex PCR. This sample has 50,000 to 75,000 clones; about 93% occur once, and the top ten carry about 2.9%. Sequenced material: peripheral blood, taken in the third trimester of pregnancy. The source of these receptors is a female donor in good health, enrolled as a control in a pregnancy study.

The CDR3 sequence: CASSLGSGGNTIYF. Here the CDR3 DNA reads TGTGCCAGCAGCTTAGGATCGGGTGGAAACACCATATATTTT. V usage is TRBV11-2 and J usage is TRBJ1-3; D not resolved. Trimming pared 1 base from V and 3 bases from J, leaving 7 bases between. Germline V gene data show CDR1 as SGHAT and CDR2 as FQNNGV. This CDR3 spans 14 amino acids. Looking up the rest from reference TRBV11-2 and TRBJ1-3 gives the full variable domain: EAGVAQSPRYKIIEKRQSVAFWCNPISGHATLYWYQQILGQGPKLLIQFQNNGVVDDSQLPKDRFSAERLKGVDSTLKIQPAKLEDSAVYLCASSLGSGGNTIYFGEGSWLTVV.

The V and J genes are TRBV5-1 and TRBJ2-1; D may be TRBD2 (5 bases). Germline CDR1 is SGHRS and CDR2 is YFSETQ. This CDR3 is 13 amino acids long. Trimming shortened V by 0 bases and J by 6 bases, and 7 bases separated the two germline ends. CDR3 in amino acids: CASSLASSNEQFF. CDR3 in DNA: TGCGCCAGCAGCTTGGCTAGCAGCAATGAGCAGTTCTTC.

The chain combines TRBV4-3 with TRBJ2-3; 13 bases line up with TRBD2. V gave up 0 bases and J gave up 4 bases; unmatched junction bases: 1. The CDR3 extends over 16 amino acids. Germline CDR1 reads LGHNA; CDR2 reads YSLEER. The DNA of the CDR3 is TGCGCCAGCAGCCAAGAACTAGCGGGAGGGCCAGATACGCAGTATTTT. This encodes CASSQELAGGPDTQYF.

The chain couples TRBV27 to TRBJ2-2; 8 bases fit TRBD1. The ends lost 2 bases at V and 2 bases at J; junction bases unmatched: 10. In germline, CDR1 is MNHEY, CDR2 SMNVEV (reference sequence). This CDR3 spans 18 amino acids. As DNA, the CDR3 is TGTGCCAGCAGTTTACGAAACCAAGGACAGGGCAACACCGGGGAGCTGTTTTTT. This codes for CASSLRNQGQGNTGELFF.

The J gene is TRBJ1-1, the V gene TRBV5-4; 7 nucleotides agree with TRBD1. The CDR3 contains 14 residues. V trimming: 4 bases; J trimming: 5 bases; junction bases outside the gene matches: 8. The germline CDR1 and CDR2 sequences are SGHNT and YYREEE (reference sequence). Written as DNA, the CDR3 is TGTGCCAGCAGCCGAGGGGACAGCGGGACTGAAGCTTTCTTT. Translating it yields CASSRGDSGTEAFF.

V is TRBV6-5 and J is TRBJ2-1; maybe TRBD1 (5 bases). Germline CDR1 and CDR2: MNHEY and SVGAGI. V was cut by 7 bases and J by 0 bases, with 10 bases left in between. There are 14 residues in the CDR3. The CDR3 coding sequence is TGTGCCAGCACAGGGAAAGGCTCCTACAATGAGCAGTTCTTC. This codes for CASTGKGSYNEQFF.

CDR3 in amino acids: CASSETMASGGETQYF. DNA for the CDR3: TGTGCCAGCAGTGAGACGATGGCTAGCGGTGGGGAGACCCAGTACTTC. The chain carries TRBV6-1 and TRBJ2-5; the match to TRBD2 covers 7 bases. The junction had 12 bases not matched to a gene; V was cut back by 3 bases and J by 5 bases. The CDR3 has 16 residues. CDR1 is MNHNS, CDR2 SASEGT, per germline.

CDR3 nucleotide sequence: TGTGCCAGCAGCTCTTTCACTAGCGGATCCTACGAGCAGTACTTC. The encoded protein is CASSSFTSGSYEQYF. The chain carries TRBV7-2 and TRBJ2-7; TRBD2 matches 8 bases. The CDR3 is 15 amino acids. Germline V gene data show CDR1 as SGHTA and CDR2 as FQGNSA. The trim removed 4 bases at V and 1 base at J, leaving 6 bases unmatched.

V and J are TRBV2 and TRBJ2-7, with 9 positions matching TRBD1. Germline CDR1 reads SNHLY; CDR2 reads FYNNEI. CDR3 length: 12 amino acids. Germline trimming cut 10 bases from V and 3 bases from J; bases unmatched to any gene: 4. Here the CDR3 DNA reads TGTGCCACCGGGACAGGGAACTACGAGCAGTACTTC. It is translated as CATGTGNYEQYF.

The chain joins TRBV6-5 to TRBJ1-1; no clear D. The CDR3 consists of 14 residues. CDR1 is MNHEY, CDR2 SVGAGI, per germline. Trimming pared 5 bases from V and 5 bases from J, leaving 15 bases between. The CDR3 reads CASSQRTPQTEAFF. CDR3 bases: TGTGCCAGCAGTCAGCGGACCCCTCAGACTGAAGCTTTCTTT.

This clone is a singleton in its sample. The chain's CDR3 is CASSPNQRTRNEQFF. The CDR3 region has the DNA TGTGCCAGCTCACCAAATCAGCGGACTAGGAATGAGCAGTTCTTC. The chain links TRBV18 to TRBJ2-1; 7 bases are shared with TRBD2. V was clipped by 2 bases and J by 7 bases; unmatched bases: 8. In germline, CDR1 is KGHSH, CDR2 LQKENI. The CDR3 sequence is 15 residues long.

V gene TRBV5-8 combines with J gene TRBJ1-2, with 9 bases matching TRBD1. CDR3 length: 13 amino acids. Per the germline V gene, CDR1 is SGHTS and CDR2 is YDEGEE. V shed 4 bases, J shed 4 bases, and the junction held 2 bases outside the gene matches. The CDR3 spells CASSRDRVYGYTF. The CDR3 region has the DNA TGTGCCAGCAGCAGGGACAGGGTCTATGGCTACACCTTC.

This rearrangement joins TRBV5-1 to TRBJ1-5; 8 positions agree with TRBD1. CDR1 is SGHRS, CDR2 YFSETQ, per germline. The junction had 8 bases not matched to a gene; V was cut back by 3 bases and J by 6 bases. The CDR3 loop spans 15 amino acids. The DNA for the CDR3 is TGCGCCAGCAGCTCGGAGGGCGACAGGGGTCAGCCCCAGCATTTT. This encodes CASSSEGDRGQPQHF.

This chain links TRBV10-2 with TRBJ2-7; 10 bases align to TRBD1. CDR1 and CDR2 (germline): WSHSY, SAAADI. CDR3 length: 14 amino acids. The trim removed 3 bases at V and 5 bases at J, leaving 4 bases unmatched. The CDR3 spells CASSDRDRGNEQYF. The CDR3 DNA reads TGCGCCAGCAGTGACCGGGACAGGGGTAACGAGCAGTACTTC.

V and J are TRBV5-5 and TRBJ2-7, with 7 bases fitting TRBD1. Per germline, CDR1 SGHKS and CDR2 YYEKEE (reference sequence). J lost 2 bases, V lost 4 bases, and 6 bases had no gene match. The CDR3 length is 14 residues. CDR3 loop: CASSLGTATYEQYF. DNA for the CDR3: TGTGCCAGCAGCCTTGGGACAGCCACCTACGAGCAGTACTTC.

The chain couples TRBV10-3 to TRBJ1-1, with 8 bases fitting TRBD1. CDR1 is ENHRY, CDR2 SYGVKD, per germline. Trimming took 9 bases from V and 2 from J; bases not matched to a gene: 11. There are 15 residues in the CDR3. CDR3 residues: CAIGLTGALNTEAFF. The CDR3 DNA is TGTGCCATAGGTTTGACAGGGGCCTTAAACACTGAAGCTTTCTTT.

The V and J genes are TRBV4-2 and TRBJ2-3; 9 nucleotides align to TRBD2. Germline trimming cut 4 bases from V and 5 bases from J; bases unmatched to any gene: 13. CDR3 length equals 17 residues. CDR1 and CDR2 (germline): LGHNA, YNFKEQ. CDR3 residues: CASSPGGAGGLEDTQYF. DNA for the CDR3: TGTGCCAGCAGCCCCGGTGGTGCGGGGGGGCTAGAAGATACGCAGTATTTT.

J is TRBJ2-7 and V is TRBV25-1; 9 bases map to TRBD1. Germline V CDR1 and CDR2: MGHDK, SYGVNS. V was pared by 11 bases and J by 6 bases, with 8 bases of the junction left unmatched. CDR3 length: 12 residues. This CDR3 reads CAAGTGRREQYF. The CDR3 DNA reads as TGTGCCGCCGGGACAGGGCGTCGCGAGCAGTACTTC.

The CDR3 DNA reads TGCGCCAGCAGCCAAGATCAAGCGGGGGGGCTTGCTAGGAATACGCAGTATTTT. Translation: CASSQDQAGGLARNTQYF. This rearrangement joins TRBV4-1 to TRBJ2-3; 10 nucleotides align to TRBD2. V lost 0 bases, J lost 7 bases, and 13 bases stayed unmatched. The CDR3 is 18 amino acids. Germline lookup yields CDR1 MGHRA and CDR2 YSYEKL.

V and J are TRBV6-6 and TRBJ2-1, with D possibly being TRBD1 (6 bases). Looked up from germline, CDR1 is MNHNY and CDR2 is SVGAGI (reference sequence). The CDR3 runs 16 residues. V gave up 4 bases and J gave up 5 bases, with 18 bases separating them. The CDR3 loop is CASSSQLGTQHNEQFF. CDR3 DNA sequence: TGTGCCAGCAGTTCCCAACTCGGGACACAACACAATGAGCAGTTCTTC.

The chain is built from TRBV19 and TRBJ2-4; no clear D. Trimming took off 5 bases at V and 3 bases at J, with 11 bases between the two ends. CDR1 LNHDA and CDR2 SQIVND come from the germline V gene (reference sequence). CDR3 length: 14 residues. The CDR3 reads CASSYRANKNIQYF. The CDR3 bases are TGTGCCAGTAGTTACAGAGCAAACAAAAACATTCAGTACTTC.

CDR3 DNA: TGTGCCAGCAGCTCCCTCCTGAACAGCTACGAGCAGTACTTC. This sequence encodes CASSSLLNSYEQYF. This sequence joins TRBV7-2 and TRBJ2-7; D gene uncertain. The V gene's germline CDR1 is SGHTA and CDR2 FQGNSA. Trimming removed 4 bases at V and 3 bases at J, with 13 bases between. The CDR3 runs 14 residues.

The genes are TRBV11-2 and TRBJ2-7, with D maybe TRBD1 (6 bases). Germline CDR1 and CDR2: SGHAT and FQNNGV. Trimming pared 5 bases from V and 6 bases from J, leaving 17 bases between. The CDR3 totals 14 residues. CDR3 bases: TGTGCCAGCAGCCAGAATACAGGGAAAGGCGAGCAGTACTTC. Translated, it gives CASSQNTGKGEQYF.

The chain recombines TRBV11-2 with TRBJ1-5; no clear D. V shed 5 bases and J shed 2 bases, with 22 bases lying between them. This CDR3 region has 18 residues. The V gene's germline CDR1 is SGHAT and CDR2 FQNNGV. The CDR3, as DNA: TGTGCCAGCAGCACTCTAATAGTAGGAGATAAAGGCAATCAGCCCCAGCATTTT. Its protein product is CASSTLIVGDKGNQPQHF.

The chain joins TRBV2 to TRBJ2-7, with TRBD1 matching 7 bases. With V trimmed by 7 bases and J by 5 bases, 11 bases remained unmatched. CDR1 and CDR2 from the germline V gene are SNHLY and FYNNEI. The CDR3 is 14 residues long. Here the CDR3 reads CASTLDRDGDEQYF. The CDR3 bases are TGTGCCAGCACCCTCGACAGGGACGGGGACGAGCAGTACTTC. The variable domain in full, with the rest retrieved from reference TRBV2 and TRBJ2-7, is EPEVTQTPSHQVTQMGQEVILRCVPISNHLYFYWYRQILGQKVEFLVSFYNNEISEKSEIFDDQFSVERPDGSNFTLKIRSTKLEDSAMYFCASTLDRDGDEQYFGPGTRLTVT.

The V gene is TRBV28, the J gene TRBJ1-3; weak D call: TRBD1 (5 bases). Germline V gene lookup returns CDR1 MDHEN and CDR2 SYDVKM. The CDR3 has 12 residues. Deletions cut 6 bases from V and 11 bases from J, with 14 bases between. CDR3 amino acids: CASRTPGGAIYF. The CDR3 bases are TGTGCCAGCAGGACCCCCGGGGGTGCCATATATTTT.

V gene TRBV5-4 combines with J gene TRBJ2-7, with TRBD2 matching over 15 bases. V shed 5 bases and J 1 base; nucleotides not matched to a gene: 16. CDR1 SGHNT and CDR2 YYREEE come from the germline V gene (reference sequence). The CDR3 extends over 20 amino acids. For the CDR3, the DNA is TGTGCCAGCAGTTATTACATCTACGGGACTAGCGGGGGGACGTCCTACGAGCAGTACTTC. Translated: CASSYYIYGTSGGTSYEQYF.

The chain employs TRBV7-2 and TRBJ2-3; D ambiguous. V lost 1 base, J lost 4 bases, and 6 bases lay in between. The germline CDR1 and CDR2 sequences are SGHTA and FQGNSA. The CDR3 extends over 13 amino acids. CDR3 bases: TGTGCCAGCAGCTTAGGTAGTGCAGATACGCAGTATTTT. It is translated as CASSLGSADTQYF.

V gene TRBV4-3 combines with J gene TRBJ1-6, with D possibly TRBD1 on 6 matching bases. Germline CDR1 reads LGHNA; CDR2 reads YSLEER. Trimming left V 0 bases short and J 5 bases short, with 11 bases between. The CDR3 is made up of 16 amino acids. In nucleotides, the CDR3 is TGCGCCAGCAGCCAAGATGGAACAGGGAATAATTCACCCCTCCACTTT. Translating gives CASSQDGTGNNSPLHF.